This T cell receptor (beta chain) was recovered during a study of CD8 T cells in acute hepatitis C reinfection. Time point of the sample: naive CD8 control sorted from an acute-time-point sample. Germline V gene data show CDR1 as SGHRS and CDR2 as YFSETQ. The CDR3 sequence is 16 residues long. Trimming shortened V by 2 bases and J by 7 bases, and 18 bases separated the two germline ends. TCRdb's table, derived via immunoSEQ multiplex PCR, lists solely in-frame clones and lacks some. The table shows approximately 40,000 clones, with roughly 88% occurring only once. The clonotype comes from a woman aged 18-29 years who spontaneously cleared hepatitis C infection. Input material: naive CD8+ T cells from PBMCs. The chain joins TRBV5-1 to TRBJ2-2; no firm D call. The CDR3 nucleotides read TGCGCCAGCAGCTTTTCGCATAAGCGAATTGACGGGGAGCTGTTTTTT. Amino acid sequence: CASSFSHKRIDGELFF.